The sequence of this TCR beta chain was determined in a study of follicular helper T cells after annual influenza vaccination. Whole-study findings and limits: Just roughly 9.5-20% of cells analyzed had recovered productive TCRB sequences.

Survey level resolution was used for TCRB sequencing. Generated by immunoSEQ multiplex PCR, the TCRdb table keeps only in-frame clones and is missing some. In the table there are about 5,800 clones, 85% of which are singletons. The CDR3 consists of 13 residues. Germline CDR1 SGHAT, CDR2 FQNNGV. J was trimmed by 8 bases and V by 3 bases; bases with no gene match: 3. The time point denotes: 2015-2016 season, pre-vaccination. With regard to this clone: What it recognizes is unknown.

The specimen was CXCR5+ CD38- circulating T follicular helper cells from blood, collected on the day of influenza vaccination. Subset here: circulating Tfh, non-naive CD4+CXCR5+PD-1+ (ICOS+CD38+ or ICOS-CD38-). This receptor was obtained from an adult who received the influenza vaccine. The V gene is TRBV11-2, the J gene TRBJ2-2; 7 bases fit TRBD2. CDR3 amino acids: CASSLSGVGELFF. The CDR3 DNA follows: TGTGCCAGCAGCTTGAGCGGGGTGGGGGAGCTGTTTTTT.